This T cell receptor beta chain was sequenced for a study of cytomegalovirus exposure and HLA in healthy donors (TCRdb year 2017). Looking at the study overall: An earlier analysis of some 620 of the donors reported 276 Gb of sequence data and some 110 million unique TCR beta sequences obtained from around 170 million T cells. Along with the approximately 700-subject first cohort, a separate validation cohort of over a hundred different subjects was used. Both class I and class II loci were covered by HLA typing, at four-digit resolution. Every discovery cohort repertoire had been produced on one sequencing platform. The study was designed to test whether signatures of past pathogen exposure could be identified by cataloging public T cell receptors. The later analysis used no new phenotypic data to find candidate immune exposures, relying instead on TCR beta sequences and their occurrence across donors. Donor age, sex, ethnicity and CMV serostatus were collected together with the repertoire data. In a later analysis, previously published TCR beta repertoires from 600 to 850 donors were re-analyzed and high-resolution HLA genotyping was added so that TCR occurrence patterns could be studied. High-throughput TCR immunosequencing, statistical association of individual TCRs with disease status, and machine learning were combined to predict cytomegalovirus infection status. Typing coverage varied by locus: roughly 629-640 donors for A, B, C, DRB1 and DQB1; approximately 500 for DQA1; over 600 for DPA1; more than 450 for DPB1. An early release covering more than 500 HLA-typed donors comprised 250 to 350 gigabases of sequencing data and approximately 85 million unique TCR sequences. The T cell repertoires of around 730 subjects were profiled by immunosequencing and related to cytomegalovirus serostatus. Five DR-DQ haplotypes were treated as single units for association and clustering because of strong linkage in the cohort. Among about 390 genotyped donors of the cohort, an average of around 240,000 unique TCR beta nucleotide sequences were sequenced per donor, roughly 18% of them non-productive. A later genetic analysis took genome-wide SNP genotypes for about three fifths of the roughly 700 donors and used that subset as a discovery cohort. Of the 300 to 500 genotyped donors, 65% to 90% were placed in the genetic ancestry cluster associated with self-reported Caucasian donors. In an earlier analysis of roughly 540 of the donors, high-throughput TCR beta sequencing was used to judge whether each TCR beta V gene segment behaved as functional or pseudogenic.

In regard to this clone: Its antigen specificity is not known. No base quality values were provided; no much bigger clone lies one nucleotide off.

The library was obtained by the immunoSEQ multiplex PCR assay. For the multiplex PCR, a mixture combining 60 forward primers for TCR Vbeta segments and 13 reverse primers for TCR Jbeta segments was used. The CDR3 region of rearranged TCR beta genes was amplified from genomic DNA by a multiplex PCR assay. Amplified TCR beta libraries were sequenced as 87-base-pair reads on the Illumina HiSeq System. In the source study's methods: Across the roughly 640 repertoires, a later analysis counted tens of millions of unique TCR beta chains, roughly 11 million of which were shared by at least two donors. Raw reads were error-corrected and collapsed into unique sequences by a nearest-neighbor algorithm in which closely related sequences were merged to remove PCR and sequencing errors. Alignment of CDR3 sequences to IMGT reference sequences was used to assign V, D and J gene segments. For a sequence to be retained, at least a six-nucleotide match to both a V gene segment and a J gene segment was required. A rearrangement was called productive if the CDR3 had no stop codons and remained in frame with V and J, and every other rearrangement was called non-productive. CDR3 was defined by IMGT convention, running from the second conserved V-encoded cysteine to the conserved J-encoded phenylalanine. Sequences without an unambiguous match to a single V gene segment were excluded from the earlier analysis of a few hundred of the donors. In an earlier analysis of about 590 of the donors, a V segment was called functional when productive rearrangements were above 56.7%, and segregating when the standard deviation between donors exceeded 5%. To diagnose cytomegalovirus status from the catalog of TCR beta chain sequences, a statistical classification framework was built. A later analysis assigned V and J genes by comparing TCR nucleotide sequences with IMGT/GENE-DB human TR gene sequences. Using the TCRdist pipeline, a later analysis assigned CDR3 sequences along with most-parsimonious VDJ recombination scenarios. In a later analysis, each TCR beta chain was defined by its CDR3 amino acid sequence together with its V-gene family, and reads lacking a unique V-gene family were excluded. In a later analysis, fewer than 600 highly shared, low-generation-probability nucleotide sequences were removed to address suspected cross-contamination and a sequencing artifact. In a later analysis, a clonal expansion index was calculated for each public chain from normalized within-repertoire ranks of inferred template counts. Generation probabilities in a later analysis came from a VDJ recombination model fitted to out-of-frame rearrangements, and those results were checked against IGoR. A later analysis scored TCR-TCR, TCR-HLA and TCR-CMV co-occurrence with hypergeometric tests, applying a repertoire-size bias correction to TCR pairs. False discovery rates were estimated in a later analysis by permuting HLA or CMV assignments 20 times. A later analysis grouped co-occurring TCRs with DBSCAN, adding TCRdist sequence similarity when clustering within HLA-allele-positive subsets. Co-occurrence clustering excluded repertoires with fewer than 30,000 or more than 120,000 public chains, plus five with anomalous nucleotide sharing. TCRdb took over this immuneACCESS table, retaining in-frame rearrangements with V and J assigned. Such tables are incomplete; in checked studies, under half of the missing clones stem from an unresolved V gene, and the remainder is unexplained. Clonal size and the V and J genes are those of that table, whereas D and trimming came from the DNA. The sample yields 140,000 to 150,000 clones; about 80% were counted once. The ten largest clones represent less than 2% of the sample.

Spanning cysteine to phenylalanine, the CDR3 consists of 15 amino acids. The only DNA kept is the CDR3, 45 bases in frame from the first base. The germline V gene (reference sequence) provides CDR1 MNHEY and CDR2 SMNVEV. The germline V and J ends show losses of 4 bases and 3 bases respectively, and no gene match explains 5 bases of the junction. The cohort consisted of 600 to 750 healthy bone marrow donors. All cohort members were sampled while nominally healthy, although unrecorded immune exposures were likely present. The donor tested CMV seronegative and was one of the 352 seronegative cohort members. A peripheral blood sample was collected from each donor, and TCR beta sequencing was performed on peripheral blood mononuclear cells. Genomic DNA was extracted from the blood cell samples with the Qiagen DNeasy Blood Extraction Kit. Overall results and qualifications from the work: A further reported finding was that TCR beta sequences accurately predicted the HLA-A and HLA-B alleles for most subjects in the first cohort. In a later analysis, HLA-associated TCR beta chains were found to be more clonally expanded and to have lower generation probabilities than equally common non-associated chains. Linkage disequilibrium might explain the correlated functional status among segregating V segments, but an unknown experimental factor could not be excluded. Because counts were too low, approximately 18 rarely observed V segments, including chromosome 9 orphons, were excluded from the earlier analysis of 587 of the donors. A total of 150 or so TCR beta chains were listed by the study as associated with cytomegalovirus. The only immune exposure information available for the cohort was CMV serostatus. When HLA alleles, especially DR and DQ, strongly co-occurred, TCR associations were difficult to assign to individual alleles. In a later analysis, most CMV-associated TCR beta chains were found to appear HLA-restricted, with HLA associations seemingly driven largely by CMV exposure. This cohort had only TCR beta chains sequenced, and the lack of alpha or paired-chain data limited which features could be detected. Across donors, most TCR sequences were observed very rarely, whereas some public TCRs were present in many individuals. Because HLA typing was unavailable for some donors at each locus, only the typed subset was used in association tests. In a later analysis, several top co-occurrence clusters were reported to appear linked to parvovirus B19, influenza, CMV and Epstein-Barr virus. The 87-base-pair reads could not distinguish some IMGT-functional V segments, including TRBV6-2 and TRBV6-3, so those segments were excluded. In an earlier analysis of some 500 of the donors, most TCR beta V segments appeared in productive rearrangements about 87% or about 30% of the time, broadly matching IMGT annotations. Roughly uniform sequencing depth across donors was assumed in presence/absence analyses, although this assumption may not hold. A later analysis found that TCR association rates varied across HLA loci, with DRB1 alleles showing the most associated TCRs and HLA-C alleles the fewest. The authors suggested that the approach could potentially be extended to other disease states and immunological phenotypes. Specific HLA alleles were associated with roughly 16,000 TCR beta sequences at a false discovery rate of 0.05 in a later analysis. In vitro tests confirmed that a few of the cytomegalovirus-associated TCR beta chains recognize cytomegalovirus antigens. According to a later genetic analysis, donors in an Asian-associated ancestry cluster had fewer N-insertions in productive TCRs than the approximately 670-donor mean. In a later genetic analysis, a missense DCLRE1C variant was associated with V-gene and J-gene trimming of TCR beta chains, and the association was replicated in an independent cohort. The sequencing pipeline was judged likely to have produced a cluster of highly shared sequence variants as a technical artifact. Cytomegalovirus status was reported to be diagnosed by the classifier with high specificity and sensitivity in both the original and validation cohorts.

The sequence links TRBV27 to TRBJ2-2; 7 of the junction bases match TRBD2. The clonotype originates from a middle-aged man in good health and CMV-seronegative. The sequenced material came from PBMCs. The DNA sequence follows: TGTGCCAGCAGTTGGGGGGGAGGCGACACCGGGGAGCTGTTTTTT. The resulting protein is CASSWGGGDTGELFF.